The present T cell receptor beta chain was sequenced within a study of cytomegalovirus exposure and HLA in healthy donors. Germline V gene sequence: CDR1 SGHNT, CDR2 YENEEA. V was clipped by 0 bases and J by 3 bases, with 12 bases between them. The CDR3 extends over 16 amino acids. This PCR relied on a set of 60 Vbeta primers and 13 Jbeta primers. Data came from immunoSEQ multiplex PCR; TCRdb stores just in-frame clones and leaves some out. The sample records fewer than 120,000 clones, less than 85% being singletons. Notes on this clone: The antigen remains unidentified.

Whole-study results and caveats: The records held CMV serostatus as the only immune exposure information. A later examination showed that TCR association rates differed by HLA locus, with DRB1 most and HLA-C fewest. In vitro checks showed that a few CMV-associated chains really do target CMV antigens. What was likely a sequencing artifact was a cluster of highly shared sequence variants.

The receptor comes from a man aged 30-40 years in good health and CMV-seropositive. The sample taken for sequencing was PBMCs. The chain combines TRBV11-3 with TRBJ1-5; a weak D match, TRBD1 (6 bases). The CDR3 coding sequence is TGTGCCAGCAGCTTAGAACAGTGGGGGCACAATCAGCCCCAGCATTTT. It codes for CASSLEQWGHNQPQHF.